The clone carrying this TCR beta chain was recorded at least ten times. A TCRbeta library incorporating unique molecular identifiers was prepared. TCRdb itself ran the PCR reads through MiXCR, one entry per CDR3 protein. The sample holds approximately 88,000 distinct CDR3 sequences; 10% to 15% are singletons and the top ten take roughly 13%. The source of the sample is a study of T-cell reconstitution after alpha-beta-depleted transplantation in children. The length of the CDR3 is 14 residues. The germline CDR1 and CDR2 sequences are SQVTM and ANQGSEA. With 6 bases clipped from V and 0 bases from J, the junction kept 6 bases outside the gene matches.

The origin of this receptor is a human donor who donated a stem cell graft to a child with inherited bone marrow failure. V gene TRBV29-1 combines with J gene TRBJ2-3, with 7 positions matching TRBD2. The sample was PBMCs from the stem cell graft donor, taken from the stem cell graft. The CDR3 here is CSVAKGGSTDTQYF. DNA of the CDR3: TGCAGCGTAGCAAAGGGAGGGAGCACAGATACGCAGTATTTT.